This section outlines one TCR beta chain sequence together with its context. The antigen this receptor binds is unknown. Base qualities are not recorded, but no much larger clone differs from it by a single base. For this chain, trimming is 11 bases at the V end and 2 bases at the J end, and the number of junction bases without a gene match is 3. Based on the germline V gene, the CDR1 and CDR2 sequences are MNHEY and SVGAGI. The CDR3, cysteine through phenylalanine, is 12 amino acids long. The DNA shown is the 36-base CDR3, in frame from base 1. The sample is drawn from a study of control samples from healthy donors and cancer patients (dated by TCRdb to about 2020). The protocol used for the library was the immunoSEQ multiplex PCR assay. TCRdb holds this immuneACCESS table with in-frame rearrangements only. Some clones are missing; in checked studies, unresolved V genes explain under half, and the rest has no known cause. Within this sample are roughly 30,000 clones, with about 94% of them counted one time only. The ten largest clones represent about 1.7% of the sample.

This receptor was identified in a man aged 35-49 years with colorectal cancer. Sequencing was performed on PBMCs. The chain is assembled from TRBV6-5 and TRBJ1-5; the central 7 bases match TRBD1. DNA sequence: TGTGCCTCCAGGGGGGGCAATCAGCCCCAGCATTTT. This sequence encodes CASRGGNQPQHF.